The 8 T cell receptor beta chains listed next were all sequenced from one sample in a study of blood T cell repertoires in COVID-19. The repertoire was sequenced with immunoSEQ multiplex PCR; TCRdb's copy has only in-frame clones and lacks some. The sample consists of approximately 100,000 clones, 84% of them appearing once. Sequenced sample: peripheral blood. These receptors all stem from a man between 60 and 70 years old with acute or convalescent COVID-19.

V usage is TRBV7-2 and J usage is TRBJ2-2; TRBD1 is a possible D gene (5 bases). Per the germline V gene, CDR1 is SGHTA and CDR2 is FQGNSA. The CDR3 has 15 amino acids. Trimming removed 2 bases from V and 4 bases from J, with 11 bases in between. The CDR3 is CASSLSSGLTGELFF. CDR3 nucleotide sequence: TGTGCCAGCAGCTTATCTTCAGGGCTCACCGGGGAGCTGTTTTTT.

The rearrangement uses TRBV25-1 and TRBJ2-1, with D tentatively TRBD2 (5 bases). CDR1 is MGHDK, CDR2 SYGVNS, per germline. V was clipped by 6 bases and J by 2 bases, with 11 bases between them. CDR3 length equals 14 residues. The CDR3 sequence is CASRTNLAYNEQFF. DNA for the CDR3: TGTGCCAGCAGGACTAATCTCGCCTACAATGAGCAGTTCTTC.

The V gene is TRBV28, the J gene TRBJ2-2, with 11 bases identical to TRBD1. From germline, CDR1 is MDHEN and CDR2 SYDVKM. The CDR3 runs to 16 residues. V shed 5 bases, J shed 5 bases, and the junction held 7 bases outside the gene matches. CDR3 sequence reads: CASSLGTGGLTGELFF. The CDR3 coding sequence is TGTGCCAGCAGTCTGGGGACAGGGGGTTTAACCGGGGAGCTGTTTTTT.

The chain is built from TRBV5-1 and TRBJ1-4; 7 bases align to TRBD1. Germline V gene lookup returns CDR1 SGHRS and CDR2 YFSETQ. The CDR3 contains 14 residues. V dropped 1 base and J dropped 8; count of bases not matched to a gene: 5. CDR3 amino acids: CASSLRQGQEKLFF. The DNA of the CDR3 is TGCGCCAGCAGCTTGCGACAGGGACAGGAAAAACTGTTTTTT.

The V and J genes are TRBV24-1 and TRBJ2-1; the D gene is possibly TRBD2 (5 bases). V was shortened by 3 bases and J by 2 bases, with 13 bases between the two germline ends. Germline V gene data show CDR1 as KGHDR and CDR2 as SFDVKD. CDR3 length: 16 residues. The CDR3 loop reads CATSDPLDAPYNEQFF. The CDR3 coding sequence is TGTGCCACCAGTGATCCACTAGACGCCCCCTACAATGAGCAGTTCTTC.

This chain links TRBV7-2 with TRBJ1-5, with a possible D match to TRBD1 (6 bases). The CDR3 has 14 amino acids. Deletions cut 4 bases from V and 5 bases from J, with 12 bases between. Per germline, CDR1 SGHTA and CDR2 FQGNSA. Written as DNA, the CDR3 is TGTGCCAGCAGCTCTGGACAGTCGGATCAGCCCCAGCATTTT. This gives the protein CASSSGQSDQPQHF.

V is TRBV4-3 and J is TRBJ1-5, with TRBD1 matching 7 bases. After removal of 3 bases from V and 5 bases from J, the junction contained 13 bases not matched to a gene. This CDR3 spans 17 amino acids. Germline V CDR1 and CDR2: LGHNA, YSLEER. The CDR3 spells CASSQDARQGGYQPQHF. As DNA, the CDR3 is TGCGCCAGCAGCCAGGACGCTAGACAGGGCGGGTATCAGCCCCAGCATTTT.

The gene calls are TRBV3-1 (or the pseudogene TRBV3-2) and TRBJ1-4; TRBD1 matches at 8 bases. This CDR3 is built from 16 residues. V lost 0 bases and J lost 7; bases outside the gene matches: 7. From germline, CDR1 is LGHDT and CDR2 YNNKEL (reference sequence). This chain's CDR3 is CASSQDYQGAGEKLFF. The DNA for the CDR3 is TGTGCCAGCAGCCAAGATTATCAGGGGGCAGGTGAAAAACTGTTTTTT.